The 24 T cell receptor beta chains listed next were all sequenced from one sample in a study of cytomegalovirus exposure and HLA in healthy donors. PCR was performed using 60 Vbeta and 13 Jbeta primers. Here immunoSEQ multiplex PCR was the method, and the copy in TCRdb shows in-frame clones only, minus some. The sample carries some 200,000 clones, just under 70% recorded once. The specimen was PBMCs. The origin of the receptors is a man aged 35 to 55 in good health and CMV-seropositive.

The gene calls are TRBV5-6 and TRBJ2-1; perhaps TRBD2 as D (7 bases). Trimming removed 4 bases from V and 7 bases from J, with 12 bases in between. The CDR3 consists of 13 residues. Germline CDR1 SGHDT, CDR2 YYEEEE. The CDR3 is CASSLGGPNEQFF. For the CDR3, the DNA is TGTGCCAGCAGCCTGGGGGGGCCGAATGAGCAGTTCTTC.

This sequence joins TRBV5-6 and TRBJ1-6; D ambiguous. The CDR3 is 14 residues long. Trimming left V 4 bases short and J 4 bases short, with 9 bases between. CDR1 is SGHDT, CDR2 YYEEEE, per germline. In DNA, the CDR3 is TGTGCCAGCAGCCCGTGGCAGTATAATTCACCCCTCCACTTT. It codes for CASSPWQYNSPLHF.

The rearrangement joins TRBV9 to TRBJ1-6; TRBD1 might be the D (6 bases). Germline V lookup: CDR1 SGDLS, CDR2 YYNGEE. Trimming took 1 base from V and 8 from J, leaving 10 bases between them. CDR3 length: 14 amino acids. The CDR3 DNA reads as TGTGCCAGCAGCGTACAGGGGAGTGATTCACCCCTCCACTTT. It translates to CASSVQGSDSPLHF.

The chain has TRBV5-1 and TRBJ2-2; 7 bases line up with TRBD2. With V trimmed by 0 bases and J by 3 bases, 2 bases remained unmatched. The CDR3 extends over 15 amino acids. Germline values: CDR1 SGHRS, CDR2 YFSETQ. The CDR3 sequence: CASSLDGRDTGELFF. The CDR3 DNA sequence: TGCGCCAGCAGCTTGGATGGGAGGGACACCGGGGAGCTGTTTTTT.

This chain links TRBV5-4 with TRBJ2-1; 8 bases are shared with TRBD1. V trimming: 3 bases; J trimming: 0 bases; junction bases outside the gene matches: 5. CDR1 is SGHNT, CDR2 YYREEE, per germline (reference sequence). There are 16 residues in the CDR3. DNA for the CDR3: TGTGCCAGCAGCTGGGGACAGGTCAGCTCCTACAATGAGCAGTTCTTC. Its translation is CASSWGQVSSYNEQFF. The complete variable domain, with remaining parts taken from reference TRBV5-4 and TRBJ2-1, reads ETGVTQSPTHLIKTRGQQVTLRCSSQSGHNTVSWYQQALGQGPQFIFQYYREEENGRGNFPPRFSGLQFPNYSSELNVNALELDDSALYLCASSWGQVSSYNEQFFGPGTRLTVL.

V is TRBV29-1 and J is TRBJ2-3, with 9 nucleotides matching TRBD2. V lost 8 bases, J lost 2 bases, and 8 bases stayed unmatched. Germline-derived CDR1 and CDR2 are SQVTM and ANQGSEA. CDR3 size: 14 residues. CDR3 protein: CSSRGGPATDTQYF. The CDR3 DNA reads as TGCAGCTCGCGGGGGGGCCCGGCCACAGATACGCAGTATTTT.

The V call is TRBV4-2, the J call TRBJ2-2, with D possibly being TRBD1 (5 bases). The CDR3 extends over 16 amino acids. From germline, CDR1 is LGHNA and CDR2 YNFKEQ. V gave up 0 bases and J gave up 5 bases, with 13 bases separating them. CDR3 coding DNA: TGTGCCAGCAGCCAAGATAGGGGTACGTCGACCGGGGAGCTGTTTTTT. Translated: CASSQDRGTSTGELFF.

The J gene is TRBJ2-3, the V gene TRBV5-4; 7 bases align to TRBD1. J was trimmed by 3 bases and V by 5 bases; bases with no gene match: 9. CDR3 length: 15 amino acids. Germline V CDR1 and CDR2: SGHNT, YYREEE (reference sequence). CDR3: CASRTGNGVTDTQYF. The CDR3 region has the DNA TGTGCCAGCAGGACAGGGAATGGCGTGACAGATACGCAGTATTTT.

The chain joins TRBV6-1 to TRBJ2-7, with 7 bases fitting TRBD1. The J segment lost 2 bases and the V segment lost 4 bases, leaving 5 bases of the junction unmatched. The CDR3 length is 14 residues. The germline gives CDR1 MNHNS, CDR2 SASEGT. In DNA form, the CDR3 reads TGTGCCAGCAGTGCAGGGGGAATTCCCTACGAGCAGTACTTC. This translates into CASSAGGIPYEQYF.

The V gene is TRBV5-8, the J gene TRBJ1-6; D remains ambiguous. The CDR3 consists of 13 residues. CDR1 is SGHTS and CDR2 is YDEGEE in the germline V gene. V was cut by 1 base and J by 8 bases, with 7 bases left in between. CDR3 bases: TGTGCCAGCAGCTTGAACGGAGATTCACCCCTCCACTTT. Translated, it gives CASSLNGDSPLHF.

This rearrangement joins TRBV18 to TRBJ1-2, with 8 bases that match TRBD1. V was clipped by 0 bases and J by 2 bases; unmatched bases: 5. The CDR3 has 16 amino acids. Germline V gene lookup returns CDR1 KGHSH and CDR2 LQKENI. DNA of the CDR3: TGTGCCAGCTCACCACCTTCGACAGGGGTAAACTATGGCTACACCTTC. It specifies CASSPPSTGVNYGYTF.

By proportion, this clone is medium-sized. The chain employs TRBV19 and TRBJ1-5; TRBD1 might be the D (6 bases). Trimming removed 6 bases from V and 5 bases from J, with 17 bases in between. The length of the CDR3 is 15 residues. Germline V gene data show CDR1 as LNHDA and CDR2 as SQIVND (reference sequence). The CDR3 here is CASSSGTTPYQPQHF. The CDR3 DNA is TGTGCCAGTAGCTCCGGGACAACTCCATATCAGCCCCAGCATTTT.

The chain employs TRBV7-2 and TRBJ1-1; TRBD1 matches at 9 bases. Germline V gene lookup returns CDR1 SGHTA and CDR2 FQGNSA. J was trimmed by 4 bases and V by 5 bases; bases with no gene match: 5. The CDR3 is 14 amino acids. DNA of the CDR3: TGTGCCAGCAGCGTACGACAGGGGGGCACTGAAGCTTTCTTT. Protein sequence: CASSVRQGGTEAFF.

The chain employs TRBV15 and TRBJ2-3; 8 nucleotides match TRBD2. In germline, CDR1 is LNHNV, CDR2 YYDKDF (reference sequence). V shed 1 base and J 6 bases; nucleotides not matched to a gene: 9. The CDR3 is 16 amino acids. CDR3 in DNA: TGTGCCACCAGCAGAGGGGCTAGCGGGCCTGGGGATACGCAGTATTTT. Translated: CATSRGASGPGDTQYF.

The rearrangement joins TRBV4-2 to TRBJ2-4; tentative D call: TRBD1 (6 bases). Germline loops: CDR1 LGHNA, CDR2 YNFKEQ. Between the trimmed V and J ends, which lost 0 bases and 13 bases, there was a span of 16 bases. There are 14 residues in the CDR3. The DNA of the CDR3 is TGTGCCAGCAGCCAAGATCGCAGCAGGGGTATCCAGTACTTC. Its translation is CASSQDRSRGIQYF.

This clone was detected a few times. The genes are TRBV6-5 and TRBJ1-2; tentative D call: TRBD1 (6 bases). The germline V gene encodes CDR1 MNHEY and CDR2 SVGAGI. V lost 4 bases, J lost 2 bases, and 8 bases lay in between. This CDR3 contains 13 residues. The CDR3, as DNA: TGTGCCAGCAGTTGGGGGCAGAACTATGGCTACACCTTC. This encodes CASSWGQNYGYTF.

The chain's CDR3 is CASSLYGRAYEQYF. CDR3 nucleotides: TGTGCCAGCAGCTTGTACGGCAGGGCCTACGAGCAGTACTTC. This chain uses TRBV5-6 with TRBJ2-7; tentatively, D is TRBD1 (5 bases). CDR3 length equals 14 residues. In germline, CDR1 is SGHDT, CDR2 YYEEEE. Trimming pared 1 base from V and 2 bases from J, leaving 10 bases between.

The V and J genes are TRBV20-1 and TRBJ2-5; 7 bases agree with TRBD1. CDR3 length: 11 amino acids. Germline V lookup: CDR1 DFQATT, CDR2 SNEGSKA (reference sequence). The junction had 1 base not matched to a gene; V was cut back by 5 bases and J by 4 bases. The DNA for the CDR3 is TGCAGTGCTCACAGGGGAGAGACCCAGTACTTC. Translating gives CSAHRGETQYF.

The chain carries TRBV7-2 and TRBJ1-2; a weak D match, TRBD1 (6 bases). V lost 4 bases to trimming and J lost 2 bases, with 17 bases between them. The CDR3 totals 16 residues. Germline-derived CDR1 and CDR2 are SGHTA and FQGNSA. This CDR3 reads CASSYGSGTNNYGYTF. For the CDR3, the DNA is TGTGCCAGCAGCTATGGGTCCGGGACAAACAACTATGGCTACACCTTC.

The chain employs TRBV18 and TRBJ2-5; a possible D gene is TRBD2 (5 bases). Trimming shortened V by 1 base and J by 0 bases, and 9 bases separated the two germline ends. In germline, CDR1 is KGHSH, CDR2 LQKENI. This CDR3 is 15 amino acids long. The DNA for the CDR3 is TGTGCCAGCTCACCACAAGCGGCCTACCAAGAGACCCAGTACTTC. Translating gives CASSPQAAYQETQYF.

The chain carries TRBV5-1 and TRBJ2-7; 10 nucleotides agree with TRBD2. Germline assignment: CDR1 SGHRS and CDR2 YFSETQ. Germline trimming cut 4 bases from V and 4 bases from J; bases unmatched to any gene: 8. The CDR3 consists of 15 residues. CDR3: CASSRVAGGLYEQYF. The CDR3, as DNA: TGCGCCAGCAGCCGCGTAGCGGGGGGACTTTACGAGCAGTACTTC.

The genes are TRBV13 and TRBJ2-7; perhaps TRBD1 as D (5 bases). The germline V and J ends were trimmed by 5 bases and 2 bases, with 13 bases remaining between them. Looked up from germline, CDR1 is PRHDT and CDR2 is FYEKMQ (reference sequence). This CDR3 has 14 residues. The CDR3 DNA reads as TGTGCCAGCAGCCCACAAGGACATGCCTACGAGCAGTACTTC. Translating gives CASSPQGHAYEQYF.

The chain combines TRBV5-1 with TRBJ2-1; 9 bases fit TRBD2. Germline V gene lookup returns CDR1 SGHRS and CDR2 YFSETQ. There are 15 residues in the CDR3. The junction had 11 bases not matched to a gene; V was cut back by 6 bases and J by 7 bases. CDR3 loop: CASTLAGAVGNEQFF. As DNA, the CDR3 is TGCGCCAGCACCTTAGCGGGGGCCGTTGGGAATGAGCAGTTCTTC.

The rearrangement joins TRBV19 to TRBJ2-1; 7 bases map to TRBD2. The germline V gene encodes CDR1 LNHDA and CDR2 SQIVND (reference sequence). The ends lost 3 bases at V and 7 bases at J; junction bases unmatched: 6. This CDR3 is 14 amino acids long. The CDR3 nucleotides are TGTGCCAGTAGTATTGTGGGAGGGGCGAATGAGCAGTTCTTC. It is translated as CASSIVGGANEQFF.